One sample yielded the 9 T cell receptor beta chains listed below, sequenced in a study of Ad26.COV2.S vaccination and SARS-CoV-2 variants (dated by TCRdb to the early 2020s). The treatment or condition tag for this specimen amounts to: roughly 19 received Ad26.COV2.S at low or high dose, single or two shots; about 5 received placebo; per-sample allocation not given. Repertoires of vaccine and placebo recipients were sequenced from samples collected on day 63 after the first injection. Libraries were built with the immunoSEQ multiplex PCR assay. TCRdb carries this immuneACCESS record with in-frame sequences only. Its versions omit some clonotypes, under half of them owing to an unresolved V gene in the studies checked, with the rest unexplained. Counted in this sample were more than 400,000 clones; about 90% of them appeared once. The ten largest clones capture around 1.8% of the sample. The sequencing here drew on peripheral blood, taken in a trial of Ad26.COV2.S vaccine versus placebo. The receptor source for this set is a person between 18 and 65 years old who received the Ad26.COV2.S COVID-19 vaccine or a placebo.

The chain is built from TRBV7-9 and TRBJ2-3, with D tentatively TRBD1 (5 bases). Trimming removed 4 bases at V and 6 bases at J, with 14 bases between. CDR3 length equals 14 residues. Germline V gene data show CDR1 as SEHNR and CDR2 as FQNEAQ (reference sequence). In DNA, the CDR3 is TGTGCCAGCAGCTCGCAGGGATATCGGGATACGCAGTATTTT. Translation: CASSSQGYRDTQYF.

The CDR3 DNA is TGTGCCAGTAGTCGGATGGTGACCGCAACTAATGAAAAACTGTTTTTT. It encodes CASSRMVTATNEKLFF. V is TRBV19 and J is TRBJ1-4; D is uncertain. The germline V gene has CDR1 LNHDA and CDR2 SQIVND (reference sequence). The CDR3 has 16 amino acids. The V gene lost 5 bases and the J gene lost 0 bases, with 13 bases spanning the gap.

The J gene is TRBJ2-7, the V gene TRBV9; D assignment may be TRBD1 or TRBD2 (6 bases each). CDR3 length equals 13 residues. The germline V gene has CDR1 SGDLS and CDR2 YYNGEE. Trimming removed 3 bases from V and 6 bases from J, with 13 bases in between. The CDR3 reads CASSGTGRGEQYF. CDR3 DNA: TGTGCCAGCAGCGGAACAGGGCGGGGCGAGCAGTACTTC.

The gene calls are TRBV4-3 and TRBJ1-5; 9 bases are shared with TRBD1. The CDR3 has 15 amino acids. The junction had 7 bases not matched to a gene; V was cut back by 4 bases and J by 6 bases. Germline CDR1 and CDR2: LGHNA and YSLEER. CDR3 residues: CASSPGTGWGQPQHF. CDR3 bases: TGCGCCAGCAGCCCCGGGACAGGGTGGGGTCAGCCCCAGCATTTT.

The chain carries TRBV3-1 (or the pseudogene TRBV3-2) and TRBJ1-2; D gene ambiguous. Germline CDR1 reads LGHDT; CDR2 reads YNNKEL (reference sequence). V was trimmed by 0 bases and J by 2 bases, leaving 10 bases between them. The CDR3 has 15 residues. This CDR3 is CASSQDREYNYGYTF. The CDR3 DNA sequence: TGTGCCAGCAGCCAAGATAGAGAGTACAACTATGGCTACACCTTC.

J is TRBJ1-2 and V is TRBV11-2; D is perhaps TRBD1 (5 bases). V gave up 5 bases and J gave up 5 bases, with 21 bases separating them. This CDR3 spans 16 amino acids. Germline V gives CDR1 SGHAT, CDR2 FQNNGV. Here the CDR3 reads CASSPLPGRREYGYTF. The DNA of the CDR3 is TGTGCCAGCAGCCCCTTACCGGGACGGCGAGAGTATGGCTACACCTTC.

To note about this clone: This sample also contains other DNA sequences that code for the same CDR3. The chain uses TRBV28 and TRBJ2-7; D is uncertain. The length of the CDR3 is 11 residues. Looked up from germline, CDR1 is MDHEN and CDR2 is SYDVKM. Trimming stripped 2 bases from V and 5 bases from J, with 4 bases between. The CDR3 protein is CASSLRDEQYF. CDR3 nucleotide sequence: TGTGCCAGCAGTTTACGGGACGAGCAGTACTTC. The full variable domain, with the rest looked up from reference TRBV28 and TRBJ2-7, is DVKVTQSSRYLVKRTGEKVFLECVQDMDHENMFWYRQDPGLGLRLIYFSYDVKMKEKGDIPEGYSVSREKKERFSLILESASTNQTSMYLCASSLRDEQYFGPGTRLTVT.

The chain uses TRBV4-3 and TRBJ1-5; D gene unclear. V lost 1 base and J 4 bases, leaving 14 bases between the germline ends. The CDR3 contains 16 residues. Per the germline V gene, CDR1 is LGHNA and CDR2 is YSLEER. CDR3 sequence (DNA): TGCGCCAGCAGCCAAGGAAAAGGCGGGGTTAATCAGCCCCAGCATTTT. It encodes CASSQGKGGVNQPQHF.

The genes are TRBV7-2 and TRBJ2-7; D call uncertain. The V end lost 2 bases, the J end lost 7 bases, and 12 bases lay between the germline ends. The CDR3 runs 13 residues. The V gene's germline CDR1 is SGHTA and CDR2 FQGNSA. In DNA, the CDR3 is TGTGCCAGCAGCTTATTAGAGATAGGGGAGCAGTACTTC. This sequence encodes CASSLLEIGEQYF.